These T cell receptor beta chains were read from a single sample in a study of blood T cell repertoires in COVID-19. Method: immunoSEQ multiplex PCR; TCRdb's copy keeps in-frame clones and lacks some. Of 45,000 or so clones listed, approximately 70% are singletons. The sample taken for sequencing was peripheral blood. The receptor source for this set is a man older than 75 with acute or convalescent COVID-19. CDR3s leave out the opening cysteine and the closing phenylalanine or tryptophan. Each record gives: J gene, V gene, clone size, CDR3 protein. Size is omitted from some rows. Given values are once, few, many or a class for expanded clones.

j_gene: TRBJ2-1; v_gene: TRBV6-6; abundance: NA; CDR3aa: ASSYSIGSYNEQF
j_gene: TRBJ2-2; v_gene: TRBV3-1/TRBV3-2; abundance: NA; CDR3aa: ASSQVTGGGISALTGELF
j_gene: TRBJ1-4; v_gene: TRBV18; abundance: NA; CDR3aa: ASSPVGDAEKLF
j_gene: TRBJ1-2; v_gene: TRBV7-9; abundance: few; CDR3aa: ASSPRTGVGYGYT
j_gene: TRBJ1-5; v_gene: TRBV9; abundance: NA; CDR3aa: ASSRGSNQPQH
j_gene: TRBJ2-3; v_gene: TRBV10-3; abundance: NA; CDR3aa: AISPGQLRTDTQY
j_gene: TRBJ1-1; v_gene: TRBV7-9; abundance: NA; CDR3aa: ASSVRGGPGGTEAF
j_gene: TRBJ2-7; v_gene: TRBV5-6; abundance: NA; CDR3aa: ASSSSGVQY
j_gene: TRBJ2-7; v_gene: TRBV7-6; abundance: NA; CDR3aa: ASSLAETYEQY
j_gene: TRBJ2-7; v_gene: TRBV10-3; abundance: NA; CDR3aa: AISDIYEQY
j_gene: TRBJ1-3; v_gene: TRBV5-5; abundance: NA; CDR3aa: ASSFRQGATSGNTIY
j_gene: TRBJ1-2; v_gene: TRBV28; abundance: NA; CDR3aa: ASSLEGDRGYT
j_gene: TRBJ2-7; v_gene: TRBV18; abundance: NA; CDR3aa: ASSPLAGVGEQY
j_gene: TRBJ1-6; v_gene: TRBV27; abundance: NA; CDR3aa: ASSLDRGGNSPLH
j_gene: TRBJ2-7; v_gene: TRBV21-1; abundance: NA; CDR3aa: ASSRRQSYEQY
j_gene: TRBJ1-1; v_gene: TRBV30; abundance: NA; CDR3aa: AWSGVGQGAGEAF
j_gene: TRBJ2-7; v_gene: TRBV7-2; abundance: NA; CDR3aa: ASSGRLAGAGEQY
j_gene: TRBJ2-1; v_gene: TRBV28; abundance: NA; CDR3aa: ASRPGQLSYNEQF
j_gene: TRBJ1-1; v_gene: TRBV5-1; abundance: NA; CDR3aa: ASSRDRARTEAF
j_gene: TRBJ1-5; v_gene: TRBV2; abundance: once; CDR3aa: ASSENEGYQPQH
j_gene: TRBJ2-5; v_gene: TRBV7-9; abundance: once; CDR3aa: ASSPGSVAVRETQY
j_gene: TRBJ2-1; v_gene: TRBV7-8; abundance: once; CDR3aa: ASSLGTIGRGDEQF
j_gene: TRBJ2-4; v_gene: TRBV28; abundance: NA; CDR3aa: ASSHSGVDKNIQY
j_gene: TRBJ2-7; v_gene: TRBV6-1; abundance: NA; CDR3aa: ASSGLLGGRPREQY
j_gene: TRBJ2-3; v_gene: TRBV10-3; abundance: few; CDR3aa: AISEPPGLAVVGTDTQY
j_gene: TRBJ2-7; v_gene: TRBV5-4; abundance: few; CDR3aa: ASSFSEARRSYEQY